This T cell receptor beta chain was obtained from a study of shared clonotypes between healthy human individuals. TCRdb's copy holds only in-frame clones and misses some; the assay was immunoSEQ multiplex PCR. This sample has about 2.1 million clones, with roughly 95% found just once. Naive CD8 cells comprised CD45RO-negative, CCR7-positively selected cells, excluding terminally differentiated effector memory CD45RA+ cells. Germline lookup yields CDR1 SGHDT and CDR2 YYEEEE. The CDR3 length is 17 residues. J was trimmed by 0 bases and V by 4 bases; bases with no gene match: 9. The receptor's source is a man aged 18 to 35 in good health. Some clones in this sample may be carry-over from other donors' samples. Sequencing used naive CD8+ T cells from PBMCs. The chain links TRBV5-6 to TRBJ2-1, with 8 bases fitting TRBD2. The CDR3 nucleotides are TGTGCCAGCAGCGTACGGACTAGCAGGAGCTCCTACAATGAGCAGTTCTTC. It codes for CASSVRTSRSSYNEQFF.